The 14 T cell receptor beta chains in this list originate from one sample, sequenced in a study of PD-L1 blockade in urothelial cancer (dated 2017 in TCRdb). Sample time point, as interpreted from the label and publication: pretreatment peripheral blood. Libraries were constructed by the immunoSEQ multiplex PCR assay. This is the immuneACCESS table as TCRdb keeps it, with only in-frame sequences that have V and J called. A part of the clones is gone; compared with another copy, unresolved V genes explain less than half, and the rest is unexplained. Present in this sample are 60,000 or so clones, less than 90% of which were seen just once. The ten largest make up more than 15% of the sample. The input for sequencing was PBMCs, taken around atezolizumab (anti-PD-L1) treatment. Source of these receptors: a man aged 70 or older with urothelial cancer.

This clone is a singleton in its sample. The gene calls are TRBV21-1 and TRBJ2-1; the table names TRBD2, a call not compared with the DNA. TRBV21-1 is given as a pseudogene. The CDR3 length is 15 residues. This CDR3 reads CASNDQTSPLYEQFF. The CDR3 coding sequence is TGTGCCAGCAATGACCAGACTAGCCCCCTGTATGAGCAGTTCTTC.

This chain uses TRBV21-1 with TRBJ1-1; the DNA was not compared with TRBD1, the D call given in the table. TRBV21-1 is designated a pseudogene. The CDR3 is 14 amino acids. The CDR3 spells CASRTWDMNTEAFF. Here the CDR3 DNA reads TGTGCCAGCAGGACCTGGGACATGAACACTGAAGCTTTCTTT.

DNA of the CDR3: TGCAGCGCCGGGAGGAACACTGAAGCTTTCTTT. As protein: CSAGRNTEAFF. The chain is built from TRBV29-1 and TRBJ1-1, with D hard to call. The V gene's germline CDR1 is SQVTM and CDR2 ANQGSEA. This CDR3 has 11 amino acids. V was pared by 7 bases and J by 1 base, with 7 bases between.

CDR3 amino acids: CASSELAGYNEQFF. The CDR3 nucleotides read TGCGCCAGCAGTGAACTAGCGGGCTACAATGAGCAGTTCTTC. The chain links TRBV10-2 to TRBJ2-1; 9 positions agree with TRBD2. V lost 3 bases, J lost 3 bases, and 0 bases stayed unmatched. Germline V gene sequence: CDR1 WSHSY, CDR2 SAAADI. The CDR3 runs 14 residues.

The chain carries TRBV27 and TRBJ1-1; D possibly corresponds to TRBD1 (6 bases). This CDR3 spans 16 amino acids. The V end was cut by 5 bases, the J end by 1 base, with 17 bases between. The V gene's germline CDR1 is MNHEY and CDR2 SMNVEV (reference sequence). The CDR3 region is CASSLQPETGNTEAFF. The CDR3, as DNA: TGTGCCAGCAGTCTACAACCAGAGACAGGGAACACTGAAGCTTTCTTT.

J is TRBJ2-7 and V is TRBV19; 10 bases map to TRBD2. J was trimmed by 2 bases and V by 2 bases; bases with no gene match: 9. Looked up from germline, CDR1 is LNHDA and CDR2 is SQIVND (reference sequence). The CDR3 contains 17 residues. The CDR3 sequence: CASSIRLAGAITYEQYF. DNA for the CDR3: TGTGCCAGTAGTATAAGGCTAGCGGGAGCTATCACCTACGAGCAGTACTTC.

V usage is TRBV4-2 and J usage is TRBJ2-1; 10 positions match TRBD2. Germline CDR1 reads LGHNA; CDR2 reads YNFKEQ. Trimming took 0 bases from V and 4 from J; bases not matched to a gene: 6. The CDR3 is 17 amino acids. The CDR3 protein is CASSQDAGTSEYNEQFF. The CDR3 DNA reads as TGTGCCAGCAGCCAAGATGCGGGGACTAGCGAGTACAATGAGCAGTTCTTC.

The V gene is TRBV6-5, the J gene TRBJ1-4; 10 nucleotides agree with TRBD1. CDR1 is MNHEY and CDR2 is SVGAGI in the germline V gene. The CDR3 extends over 16 amino acids. V was pared by 2 bases and J by 8 bases, with 8 bases of the junction left unmatched. This CDR3 is CASSYLGTGDREKLFF. Written as DNA, the CDR3 is TGTGCCAGCAGTTACCTGGGGACAGGGGATCGGGAAAAACTGTTTTTT.

The V call is TRBV19, the J call TRBJ2-2, with TRBD2 identical over 14 bases. The CDR3 is 18 residues long. Germline-derived CDR1 and CDR2 are LNHDA and SQIVND (reference sequence). V was clipped by 4 bases and J by 3 bases; unmatched bases: 7. The CDR3 loop reads CASSTLGTSGSYTGELFF. In DNA, the CDR3 is TGTGCCAGTAGTACCCTTGGGACTAGCGGGAGTTACACCGGGGAGCTGTTTTTT.

J is TRBJ2-2 and V is TRBV5-1, with D possibly TRBD2 on 6 matching bases. Trimming removed 1 base from V and 0 bases from J, with 10 bases in between. Germline V CDR1 and CDR2: SGHRS, YFSETQ. The CDR3 consists of 16 residues. CDR3 sequence (DNA): TGCGCCAGCAGCTTGAGGACTACCGCGAACACCGGGGAGCTGTTTTTT. Translated, it gives CASSLRTTANTGELFF.

Judged by abundance, this clone is medium-sized. V is TRBV29-1 and J is TRBJ1-2, with TRBD1 identical over 12 bases. This CDR3 is built from 12 residues. Germline trimming cut 3 bases from V and 9 bases from J; bases unmatched to any gene: 2. Germline CDR1 reads SQVTM; CDR2 reads ANQGSEA. The CDR3 loop is CSVEGTGGRYTF. CDR3 sequence (DNA): TGCAGCGTTGAGGGGACAGGGGGCCGCTACACCTTC.

The chain links TRBV19 to TRBJ2-3; the match to TRBD1 covers 11 bases. The CDR3 consists of 15 residues. Trimming took 4 bases from V and 14 from J; bases not matched to a gene: 14. Germline loops: CDR1 LNHDA, CDR2 SQIVND (reference sequence). The CDR3, as DNA: TGTGCCAGTAGTAGGACCGGGACAGGGGGACGATACGCGTATTTT. Protein product: CASSRTGTGGRYAYF.

The gene calls are TRBV2 and TRBJ1-2; D is ambiguous. The CDR3 consists of 11 residues. Germline CDR1 reads SNHLY; CDR2 reads FYNNEI. Between the trimmed V and J ends, which lost 3 bases and 8 bases, there was a span of 7 bases. CDR3 nucleotides: TGTGCCAGCAGTGAGCTCGGGGGCTACACCTTC. This gives the protein CASSELGGYTF.

V is TRBV19 and J is TRBJ1-4; 7 bases align to TRBD1. V shed 6 bases and J 0 bases; nucleotides not matched to a gene: 7. From germline, CDR1 is LNHDA and CDR2 SQIVND (reference sequence). The CDR3 runs 16 residues. This CDR3 is CASSRGTAATNEKLFF. CDR3 nucleotide sequence: TGTGCCAGTAGCCGTGGGACAGCCGCAACTAATGAAAAACTGTTTTTT.